This TCR beta chain was captured by sequencing in a study of blood T cell repertoires in COVID-19. At the level of the study: Sites in the United States, Italy and Spain provided acute and convalescent COVID-19 samples. From T cells, B-cell-depleted T cells, or PBMCs came the material, which was cDNA or gDNA.

The germline V gene has CDR1 SGHNT and CDR2 YYREEE (reference sequence). CDR3 length equals 15 residues. Trimming cost V 5 bases and J 4 bases, with 18 bases left between them. In the study's own analysis: Amplification of reference gene primers was used by the study to estimate nucleated cell counts. TCRdb's table, derived via immunoSEQ multiplex PCR, lists solely in-frame clones and lacks some. That table is the source of V, J and clone size, and D and trimming were worked out from the DNA. The sample holds roughly 150,000 clones; around 82% are singletons and the top ten take roughly 19%. What was sequenced was peripheral blood. The receptor was isolated from a woman between 70 and 85 years old who had recovered from COVID-19. The chain combines TRBV5-4 with TRBJ1-2; TRBD1 is a possible D gene (6 bases). The DNA of the CDR3 is TGTGCCAGCAGGCGGGCGGGAGGGGGGCTCTATGGCTACACCTTC. It codes for CASRRAGGGLYGYTF.